This T cell receptor beta chain was sequenced during a study of beta chain features in type 1 diabetes. Overall study context: Sorted cells examined across all samples numbered roughly 99,000,000.

With 1 base removed from V and 6 bases from J, the gap between germline ends came to 13 bases. CDR3 length: 15 residues. Looked up from germline, CDR1 is MGHRA and CDR2 is YSYEKL. cDNA synthesis used the whole RNA isolate, giving expressed TCRB sequences. Assay used: immunoSEQ multiplex PCR; TCRdb lists only in-frame clones, some missing. The data show 200,000 to 300,000 clones, about 25% seen once. Sorting of CD4+ naive, central memory, regulatory and stem cell-like memory cells was performed via CD45RO/CCR7/CD25/CD127/CD95/CD27. Populations isolated by sorting all had purity greater than 95%. Sequencing was carried out using central memory CD4+ T cells from blood. The chain combines TRBV4-1 with TRBJ1-5, with D perhaps TRBD1 (5 bases). The sequence was obtained from a man aged 30 to 45 in good health. The CDR3, as DNA: TGCGCCAGCAGCCAAGTCGACAGATCAGCTCAGCCCCAGCATTTT. Translation: CASSQVDRSAQPQHF.